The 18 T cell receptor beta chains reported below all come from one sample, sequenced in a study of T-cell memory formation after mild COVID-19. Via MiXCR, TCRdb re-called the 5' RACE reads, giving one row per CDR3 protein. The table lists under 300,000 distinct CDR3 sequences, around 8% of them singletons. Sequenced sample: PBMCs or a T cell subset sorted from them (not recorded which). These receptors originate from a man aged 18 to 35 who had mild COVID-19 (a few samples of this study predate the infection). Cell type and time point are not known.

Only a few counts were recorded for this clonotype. CDR3: CSATGGQSTDTQYF. As DNA, the CDR3 is TGCAGTGCTACGGGTGGGCAGAGCACAGATACGCAGTATTTT. The rearrangement links TRBV20-1 to TRBJ2-3; the D is unclear. Looked up from germline, CDR1 is DFQATT and CDR2 is SNEGSKA (reference sequence). The CDR3 spans 14 residues. Trimming took off 4 bases at V and 0 bases at J, with 11 bases between the two ends.

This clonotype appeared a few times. CDR3 DNA sequence: TGTGCCAGCAGCTTAGTACGGTTGCTGGGATCCCAGGAGACCCAGTACTTC. It codes for CASSLVRLLGSQETQYF. The J gene is TRBJ2-5, the V gene TRBV7-8; D remains unclear. Germline CDR1 and CDR2: SGHVS and FQNEAQ. Trimming shortened V by 1 base and J by 5 bases, and 20 bases separated the two germline ends. The CDR3 consists of 17 residues.

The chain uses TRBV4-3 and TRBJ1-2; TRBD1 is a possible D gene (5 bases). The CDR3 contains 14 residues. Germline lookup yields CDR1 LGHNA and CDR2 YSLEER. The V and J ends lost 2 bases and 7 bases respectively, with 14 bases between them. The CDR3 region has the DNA TGCGCCAGCAGCCAATCCCTAGGGGAGGGTGGCTACACCTTC. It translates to CASSQSLGEGGYTF.

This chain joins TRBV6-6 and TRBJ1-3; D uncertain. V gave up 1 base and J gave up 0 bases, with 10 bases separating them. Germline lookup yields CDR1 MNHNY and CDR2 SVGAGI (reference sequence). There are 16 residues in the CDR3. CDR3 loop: CASSYYEVSSGNTIYF. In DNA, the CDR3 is TGTGCCAGCAGTTACTATGAAGTAAGCTCTGGAAACACCATATATTTT.

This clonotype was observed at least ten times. The CDR3 DNA reads TGCGCCAGCAGCTATACAGGGGCGGACGGAAACACCATATATTTT. Translating it yields CASSYTGADGNTIYF. The chain has TRBV5-1 and TRBJ1-3; TRBD1 matches at 7 bases. V shed 3 bases and J 4 bases; nucleotides not matched to a gene: 7. From germline, CDR1 is SGHRS and CDR2 YFSETQ. This CDR3 has 15 residues.

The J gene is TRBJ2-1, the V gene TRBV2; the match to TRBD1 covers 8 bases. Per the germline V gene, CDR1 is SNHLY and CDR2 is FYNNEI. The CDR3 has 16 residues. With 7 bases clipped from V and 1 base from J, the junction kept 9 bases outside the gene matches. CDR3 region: CASIKTGVSSYNEQFF. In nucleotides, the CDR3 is TGTGCCAGCATAAAGACAGGGGTTTCGTCCTACAATGAGCAGTTCTTC. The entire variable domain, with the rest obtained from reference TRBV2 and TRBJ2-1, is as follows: EPEVTQTPSHQVTQMGQEVILRCVPISNHLYFYWYRQILGQKVEFLVSFYNNEISEKSEIFDDQFSVERPDGSNFTLKIRSTKLEDSAMYFCASIKTGVSSYNEQFFGPGTRLTVL.

The CDR3 DNA is TGTGCCATGGACAGGGTGGGATCTCGGACCCAGTACTTC. It encodes CAMDRVGSRTQYF. This chain uses TRBV2 with TRBJ2-5; 8 bases are shared with TRBD1. From germline, CDR1 is SNHLY and CDR2 FYNNEI. The trim removed 10 bases at V and 7 bases at J, leaving 11 bases unmatched. The length of the CDR3 is 13 residues.

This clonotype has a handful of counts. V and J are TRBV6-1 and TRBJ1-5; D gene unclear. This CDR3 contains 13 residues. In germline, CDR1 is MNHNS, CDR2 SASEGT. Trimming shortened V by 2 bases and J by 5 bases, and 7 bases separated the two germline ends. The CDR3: CASSEREYQPQHF. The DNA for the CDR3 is TGTGCCAGCAGTGAACGGGAATATCAGCCCCAGCATTTT.

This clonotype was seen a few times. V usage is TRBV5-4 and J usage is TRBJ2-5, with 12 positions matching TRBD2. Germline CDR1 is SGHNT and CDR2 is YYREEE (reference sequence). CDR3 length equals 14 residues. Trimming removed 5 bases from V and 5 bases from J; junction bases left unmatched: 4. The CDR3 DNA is TGTGCCAGCAGACTAGCGGGGGGCCGGGAGACCCAGTACTTC. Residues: CASRLAGGRETQYF.

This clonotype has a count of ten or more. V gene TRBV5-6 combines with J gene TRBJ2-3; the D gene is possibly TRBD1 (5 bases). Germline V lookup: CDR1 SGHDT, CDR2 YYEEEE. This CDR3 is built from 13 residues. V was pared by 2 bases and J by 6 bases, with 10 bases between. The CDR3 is CASSFGRADTQYF. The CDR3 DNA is TGTGCCAGCAGCTTCGGCAGGGCTGATACGCAGTATTTT.

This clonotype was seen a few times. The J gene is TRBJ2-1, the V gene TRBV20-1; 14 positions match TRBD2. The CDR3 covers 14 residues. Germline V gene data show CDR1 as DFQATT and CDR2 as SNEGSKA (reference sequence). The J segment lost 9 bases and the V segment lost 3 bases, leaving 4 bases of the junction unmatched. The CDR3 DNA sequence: TGCAGTGCTAGGCGGACTAGCGGGGGGCCTGAGCAGTTCTTC. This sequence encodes CSARRTSGGPEQFF.

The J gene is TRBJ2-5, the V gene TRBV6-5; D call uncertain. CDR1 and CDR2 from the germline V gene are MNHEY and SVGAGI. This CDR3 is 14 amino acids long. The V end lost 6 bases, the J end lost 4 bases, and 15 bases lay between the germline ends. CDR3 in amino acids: CASSHAWGRETQYF. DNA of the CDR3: TGTGCCAGCAGCCACGCATGGGGTCGAGAGACCCAGTACTTC.

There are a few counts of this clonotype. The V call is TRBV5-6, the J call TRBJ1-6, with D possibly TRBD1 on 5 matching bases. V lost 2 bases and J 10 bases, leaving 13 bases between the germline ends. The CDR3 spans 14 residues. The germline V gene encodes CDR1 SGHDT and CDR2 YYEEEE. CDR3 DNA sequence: TGTGCCAGCAGCTTAGACAGTTTTAACTCACCCCTCCACTTT. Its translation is CASSLDSFNSPLHF.

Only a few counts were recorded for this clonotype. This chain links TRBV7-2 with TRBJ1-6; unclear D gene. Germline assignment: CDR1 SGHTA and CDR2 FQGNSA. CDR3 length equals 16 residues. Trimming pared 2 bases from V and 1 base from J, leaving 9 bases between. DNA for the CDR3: TGTGCCAGCAGCTTACGGCAGGTTTCCTATAATTCACCCCTCCACTTT. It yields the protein CASSLRQVSYNSPLHF.

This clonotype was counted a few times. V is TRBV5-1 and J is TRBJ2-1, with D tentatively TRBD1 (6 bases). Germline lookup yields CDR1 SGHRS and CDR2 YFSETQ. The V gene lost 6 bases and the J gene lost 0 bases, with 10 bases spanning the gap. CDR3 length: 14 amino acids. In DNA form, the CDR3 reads TGCGCCAGCAACGACAGGTCCTCCTACAATGAGCAGTTCTTC. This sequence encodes CASNDRSSYNEQFF.

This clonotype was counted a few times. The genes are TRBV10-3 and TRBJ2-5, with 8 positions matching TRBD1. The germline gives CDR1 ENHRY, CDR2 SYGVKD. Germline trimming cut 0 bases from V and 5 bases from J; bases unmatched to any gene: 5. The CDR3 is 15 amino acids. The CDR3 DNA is TGTGCCATCAGTGAGTCGACAGGGGCGCGGGAGACCCAGTACTTC. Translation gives CAISESTGARETQYF.

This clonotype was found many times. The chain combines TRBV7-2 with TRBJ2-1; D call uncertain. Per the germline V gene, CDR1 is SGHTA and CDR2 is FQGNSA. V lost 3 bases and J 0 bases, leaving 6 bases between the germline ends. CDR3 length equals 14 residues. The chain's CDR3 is CASSFRGSYNEQFF. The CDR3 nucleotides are TGTGCCAGCAGCTTCCGTGGCTCCTACAATGAGCAGTTCTTC.

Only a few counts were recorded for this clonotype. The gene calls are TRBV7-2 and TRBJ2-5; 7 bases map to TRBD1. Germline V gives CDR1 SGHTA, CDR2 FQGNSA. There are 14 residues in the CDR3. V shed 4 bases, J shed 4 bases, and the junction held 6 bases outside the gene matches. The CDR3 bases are TGTGCCAGCAGCTCAGACAGGGTCGTAGAGACCCAGTACTTC. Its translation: CASSSDRVVETQYF. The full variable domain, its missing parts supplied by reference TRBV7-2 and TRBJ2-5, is GAGVSQSPSNKVTEKGKDVELRCDPISGHTALYWYRQSLGQGLEFLIYFQGNSAPDKSGLPSDRFSAERTGGSVSTLTIQRTQQEDSAVYLCASSSDRVVETQYFGPGTRLLVL.